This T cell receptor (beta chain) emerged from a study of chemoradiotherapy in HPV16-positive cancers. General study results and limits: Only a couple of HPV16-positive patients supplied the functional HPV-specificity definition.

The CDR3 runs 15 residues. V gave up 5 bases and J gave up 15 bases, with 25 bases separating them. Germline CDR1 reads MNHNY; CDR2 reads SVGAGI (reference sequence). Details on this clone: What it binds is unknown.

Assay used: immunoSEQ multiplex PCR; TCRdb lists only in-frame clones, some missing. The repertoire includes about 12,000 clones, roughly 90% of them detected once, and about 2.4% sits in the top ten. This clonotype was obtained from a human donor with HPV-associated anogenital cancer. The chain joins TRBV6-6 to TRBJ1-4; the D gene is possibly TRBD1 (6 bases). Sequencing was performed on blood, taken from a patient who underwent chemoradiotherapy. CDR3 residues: CASSPGAGGAKEVFF. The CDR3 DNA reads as TGTGCCAGCAGTCCCGGTGCGGGGGGGGCGAAAGAGGTGTTTTTT.